Below, one T cell receptor beta chain is given with its context. Germline-derived CDR1 and CDR2 are SGHNT and YYREEE (reference sequence). The CDR3 consists of 14 residues. V lost 3 bases to trimming and J lost 9 bases; unmatched junction nucleotides: 4. The data stem from a study of blood T cell repertoires in COVID-19. Study at large: The origin of the acute and convalescent COVID-19 samples was the United States, Italy and Spain. Sources were T cells, B-cell-depleted T cells, or PBMCs; the material itself was cDNA or gDNA.

Produced via immunoSEQ multiplex PCR; TCRdb's table is partial and in-frame only. The data hold roughly 400,000 clones, with roughly nine tenths observed a single time. The sequencing input was PBMCs or T cells enriched from blood (not recorded which). J is TRBJ2-1 and V is TRBV5-4; 12 bases are shared with TRBD2. This clonotype was sampled from a woman aged 25 to 39 who had recovered from COVID-19. CDR3 DNA: TGTGCCAGCAGCTCCTTGACTAGCGGGGGTGAGCAGTTCTTC. This codes for CASSSLTSGGEQFF.